This T cell receptor beta chain is drawn from a study of identical twins. The study's findings and limits: Insertions were fewer in abundant cord blood beta clonotypes, whereas memory repertoires showed none of this pattern. Partial confounding of zero-insertion analyses by invariant MAIT and iNKT cells was possible.

As concerns this clonotype: Its antigen is unknown.

Healthy Caucasian individuals made up all the donors. This CDR3 spans 12 amino acids. V was shortened by 5 bases and J by 4 bases, with 12 bases between the two germline ends. The germline gives CDR1 SQVTM, CDR2 ANQGSEA. Using its own MiXCR run on the 5' RACE reads, TCRdb lists one record per CDR3 protein. The sample lists 350,000 or so distinct CDR3 sequences; approximately 8.7% were seen once. Sequencing was performed on naive T cells sorted from blood. J is TRBJ2-7 and V is TRBV29-1, with D perhaps matching TRBD1 (6 bases). The sequence was obtained from a woman between 50 and 59 years old in good health. CDR3 nucleotide sequence: TGCAGCGTTAAGGACAGCGTATACGAGCAGTACTTC. Residues: CSVKDSVYEQYF.